Shown below are 17 T cell receptor beta chains from a single sample sequenced in a study of T cells in localized non-small cell lung cancer (dated by TCRdb to 2018 to 2020). Preparation of the library involved the immunoSEQ multiplex PCR assay. The immuneACCESS repertoire file appears here via TCRdb, limited to in-frame rearrangements. These files lack a portion of the clones; in checked studies, under half of the deficit traces to unresolved V genes, and the cause of the others is not known. The sample table lists tens of thousands of clones, 65% to 90% of them with a count of one. The ten top clones hold roughly 8% of the sample. Sequences were derived from PBMCs, sampled before any cancer treatment. Source of these receptors: a man aged 40 to 75 with stage II lung adenocarcinoma.

This chain links TRBV5-1 with TRBJ1-6, with D uncertain. V lost 7 bases and J 10 bases, leaving 15 bases between the germline ends. The CDR3 length is 13 residues. From germline, CDR1 is SGHRS and CDR2 YFSETQ. The CDR3 nucleotides are TGCGCCAGCGCGGACGGAGACTTATCACCCCTCCACTTT. Encoded protein: CASADGDLSPLHF.

Here the CDR3 reads CASSVDVGQGVSYEQYF. The CDR3 coding sequence is TGTGCCAGCAGCGTAGACGTGGGACAGGGGGTCTCCTACGAGCAGTACTTC. V and J are TRBV9 and TRBJ2-7; TRBD1 agrees at 11 bases. Germline CDR1 SGDLS, CDR2 YYNGEE. V was pared by 0 bases and J by 0 bases, with 5 bases of the junction left unmatched. The CDR3 extends over 17 amino acids.

This clone has more than one count but fewer than ten. The chain joins TRBV25-1 to TRBJ1-3; D is perhaps TRBD1 (5 bases). CDR1 MGHDK and CDR2 SYGVNS come from the germline V gene. This CDR3 is 16 amino acids long. Trimming removed 2 bases from V and 1 base from J, with 12 bases in between. In DNA, the CDR3 is TGTGCCAGCAGTGAAAAGTTTTGGGGGTCTGGAAACACCATATATTTT. Its protein product is CASSEKFWGSGNTIYF.

This chain links TRBV6-5 with TRBJ2-7; the D gene could be TRBD1 or TRBD2 (5 bases each). The V and J ends lost 6 bases and 3 bases respectively, with 18 bases between them. The CDR3 sequence is 15 residues long. Germline V lookup: CDR1 MNHEY, CDR2 SVGAGI. The CDR3 here is CASRPSRDGYYEQYF. CDR3 DNA sequence: TGTGCCAGCAGGCCCAGTCGGGACGGCTACTACGAGCAGTACTTC.

This CDR3 is CASSLYRGTGNEQFF. For the CDR3, the DNA is TGTGCCAGCAGCTTATACAGGGGAACGGGCAATGAGCAGTTCTTC. The rearrangement joins TRBV11-1 to TRBJ2-1, with 7 bases aligning to TRBD1. V trimming: 2 bases; J trimming: 6 bases; junction bases outside the gene matches: 7. CDR1 SGHAT and CDR2 FQDESV come from the germline V gene (reference sequence). This CDR3 is 15 amino acids long.

The table lists this clone with a count of one. J is TRBJ1-4 and V is TRBV13; the D is unclear. This CDR3 spans 14 amino acids. V gave up 0 bases and J gave up 8 bases, with 10 bases separating them. In germline, CDR1 is PRHDT, CDR2 FYEKMQ (reference sequence). CDR3 region: CASSLGPSKEKLFF. The DNA for the CDR3 is TGTGCCAGCAGCTTAGGGCCCAGTAAAGAAAAACTGTTTTTT.

The chain carries TRBV6-5 and TRBJ2-7; no clear D gene. In germline, CDR1 is MNHEY, CDR2 SVGAGI. The V and J ends lost 5 bases and 6 bases respectively, with 8 bases between them. The CDR3 is 11 residues long. CDR3: CASSNGGEQYF. CDR3 in DNA: TGTGCCAGCAGTAACGGTGGCGAGCAGTACTTC.

The chain is built from TRBV5-6 and TRBJ2-7; 7 bases map to TRBD1. This CDR3 spans 13 amino acids. Germline CDR1 reads SGHDT; CDR2 reads YYEEEE. Losses at the gene ends were 0 bases for V and 6 bases for J; bases not matched to a gene: 3. Written as DNA, the CDR3 is TGTGCCAGCAGCTTGGACAGGGGACCCGAGCAGTACTTC. Translated, it gives CASSLDRGPEQYF.

The chain links TRBV18 to TRBJ2-1; TRBD1 aligns across 11 bases. Germline CDR1 reads KGHSH; CDR2 reads LQKENI. V lost 4 bases and J lost 7; bases outside the gene matches: 3. The CDR3 extends over 14 amino acids. CDR3 sequence: CASSRGQGVNEQFF. CDR3 nucleotides: TGTGCCAGCTCACGGGGACAGGGGGTGAATGAGCAGTTCTTC. Full variable domain (outside the CDR3, taken from reference TRBV18 and TRBJ2-1): NAGVMQNPRHLVRRRGQEARLRCSPMKGHSHVYWYRQLPEEGLKFMVYLQKENIIDESGMPKERFSAEFPKEGPSILRIQQVVRGDSAAYFCASSRGQGVNEQFFGPGTRLTVL.

The gene calls are TRBV18 and TRBJ1-1, with a weak D call TRBD1 (5 bases). The CDR3 is 15 residues long. The germline V gene has CDR1 KGHSH and CDR2 LQKENI. Trimming removed 2 bases at V and 1 base at J, with 11 bases between. CDR3 coding DNA: TGTGCCAGCTCACCATCAGGGAGTAAGAACACTGAAGCTTTCTTT. Translated: CASSPSGSKNTEAFF.

In this sample, this clone turned up once. The chain carries TRBV11-2 and TRBJ1-6; D not resolved. The CDR3 covers 16 residues. Germline V gene data show CDR1 as SGHAT and CDR2 as FQNNGV. The ends were cut back, 1 base at V and 6 bases at J, with 13 bases in the middle. CDR3 region: CASSLVAGVPNSPLHF. The DNA for the CDR3 is TGTGCCAGCAGCTTAGTTGCGGGTGTCCCTAATTCACCCCTCCACTTT.

The chain couples TRBV7-3 to TRBJ2-2, with TRBD1 matching over 7 bases. Germline V CDR1 and CDR2: SGHTA, FQGTGA. The CDR3 consists of 14 residues. The trim removed 8 bases at V and 2 bases at J, leaving 5 bases unmatched. CDR3 nucleotides: TGTGCCAGCGAACAGGGGAGTAACACCGGGGAGCTGTTTTTT. It codes for CASEQGSNTGELFF.

The chain carries TRBV2 and TRBJ2-5; D perhaps matches TRBD1 (6 bases). CDR1 is SNHLY and CDR2 is FYNNEI in the germline V gene. The CDR3 runs 14 residues. Deletions cut 4 bases from V and 2 bases from J, with 11 bases between. In DNA form, the CDR3 reads TGTGCCAGCAGTGGGACAGTGTTACAAGAGACCCAGTACTTC. It translates to CASSGTVLQETQYF. The whole variable domain, remainder taken from reference TRBV2 and TRBJ2-5, is EPEVTQTPSHQVTQMGQEVILRCVPISNHLYFYWYRQILGQKVEFLVSFYNNEISEKSEIFDDQFSVERPDGSNFTLKIRSTKLEDSAMYFCASSGTVLQETQYFGPGTRLLVL.

The rearrangement links TRBV11-1 to TRBJ2-3; D is perhaps TRBD1 or TRBD2 (5 bases each). Germline V CDR1 and CDR2: SGHAT, FQDESV (reference sequence). The CDR3 loop spans 15 amino acids. The V gene lost 2 bases and the J gene lost 4 bases, with 13 bases spanning the gap. The CDR3 DNA sequence: TGTGCCAGCAGCTTATATGGGGGTAATGCAGATACGCAGTATTTT. It codes for CASSLYGGNADTQYF.

The chain carries TRBV6-5 and TRBJ2-7; no reliable D call. V was pared by 0 bases and J by 2 bases, with 8 bases between. Per germline, CDR1 MNHEY and CDR2 SVGAGI. The CDR3 sequence is 14 residues long. CDR3 bases: TGTGCCAGCAGTTACTCGGTCGGTCCCTACGAGCAGTACTTC. It is translated as CASSYSVGPYEQYF.

This clone occurred once. This sequence joins TRBV9 and TRBJ1-2; the match to TRBD1 covers 9 bases. The J segment lost 1 base and the V segment lost 4 bases, leaving 11 bases of the junction unmatched. The CDR3 is 17 amino acids. Germline CDR1 reads SGDLS; CDR2 reads YYNGEE. The DNA of the CDR3 is TGTGCCAGCAGCCCCCTGGTGGGACAGGGATTTAACTATGGCTACACCTTC. Amino acid sequence: CASSPLVGQGFNYGYTF.

This chain joins TRBV7-6 and TRBJ2-7; D possibly matches TRBD1 or TRBD2 (6 bases each). This CDR3 region has 14 residues. V gave up 1 base and J gave up 7 bases, with 14 bases separating them. Germline CDR1 reads SGHVS; CDR2 reads FNYEAQ. The CDR3 is CASSLDREVGEQYF. CDR3 in DNA: TGTGCCAGCAGCTTAGACAGGGAGGTAGGGGAGCAGTACTTC.